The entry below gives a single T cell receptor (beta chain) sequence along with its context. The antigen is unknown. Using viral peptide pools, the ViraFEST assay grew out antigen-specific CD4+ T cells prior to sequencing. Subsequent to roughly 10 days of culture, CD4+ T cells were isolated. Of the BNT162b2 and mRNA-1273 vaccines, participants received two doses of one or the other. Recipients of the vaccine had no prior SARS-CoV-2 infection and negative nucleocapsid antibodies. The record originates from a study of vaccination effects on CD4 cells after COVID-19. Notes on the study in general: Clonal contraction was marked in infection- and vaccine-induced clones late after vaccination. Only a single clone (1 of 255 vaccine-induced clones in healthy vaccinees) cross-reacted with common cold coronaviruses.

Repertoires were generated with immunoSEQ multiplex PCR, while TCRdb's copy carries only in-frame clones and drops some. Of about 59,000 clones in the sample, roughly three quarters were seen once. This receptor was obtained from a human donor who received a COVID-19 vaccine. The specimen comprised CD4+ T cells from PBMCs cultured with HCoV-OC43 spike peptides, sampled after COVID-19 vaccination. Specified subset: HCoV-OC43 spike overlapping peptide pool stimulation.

The CDR3 sequence: CATRRGGTNNEQFF. The CDR3 DNA reads as TGCGCCACCAGAAGGGGGGGAACGAACAATGAGCAGTTCTTC. The chain is built from TRBV10-2 and TRBJ2-1; TRBD2 is a possible D gene (7 bases). This CDR3 has 14 amino acids. The germline CDR1 and CDR2 sequences are WSHSY and SAAADI. V was cut by 10 bases and J by 5 bases, with 18 bases left in between.